A selection of T cell receptor beta chains follows, all from one sample in a study of blood T cells in healthy people across ages. A single record per CDR3 protein comes from TCRdb applying MiXCR to the 5' RACE reads. The sample lists 1,800,000 or so distinct CDR3 sequences; about two fifths were seen once. The sequenced sample was blood. The receptor set was obtained from a human donor in good health. The conserved cysteine and the conserved F or W are not part of the CDR3 here. The D gene is left open where the match is weak. The size field is filled for only some rows; it gives once, few, many or a size class.

>TRBD1|-|TRBV7-2
ASSRRQGAGETQY
>-|-|TRBV20-1
SAKGDGNQPQH
>-|-|TRBV29-1
SVELAGPNTGELF
>-|-|TRBV29-1
SVGSPGRDYGYT
>-|-|TRBV4-3
ASSQDSRGAQAFDSSYEQY
>-|few|TRBV4-1
ASSQDRDSFGYNEQF
>TRBD2|-|TRBV24-1
ATSGGGEDTQY
>-|few|TRBV5-1
ASSWGRQDSNYGYT
>-|few|TRBV3-1
ASSHGTSLEAF
>-|-|TRBV10-3
AISESRQENYGYT
>-|-|TRBV4-3
ASSQDILSRGEQF
>-|few|TRBV18
ASSPPLRGPYNEQF
>-|few|TRBV9
TSSVGAGNEKLF
>-|-|TRBV29-1
SVDTYDRDLAETQY
>TRBD2|-|TRBV7-2
ASSPGLAGGINEQY
>-|-|TRBV10-3
AISEKVETQY
>TRBD1|-|TRBV20-1
SYRDRSSYEQY
>-|few|TRBV28
ASSLGPQVGEQY
>-|many|TRBV29-1
SVEDQNSYEQY
>-|few|TRBV7-2
ASIPDTDNYGYT
>TRBD1|few|TRBV28
ASSLGTGVFSNQPQH
>-|-|TRBV12-3/TRBV12-4
ASSFLPGTEAF
>-|-|TRBV6-6
ASSYLGVYQPQH
>-|-|TRBV29-1
SVGQSPPWY
>-|few|TRBV11-3
ASSFMGGQPQH
>-|-|TRBV4-3
ASSQLGADTQY
>TRBD2|-|TRBV20-1
SAQLAGGRVQF
>-|few|TRBV7-2
ASSSNSGDGYT